Below, one T cell receptor beta chain is given with its context. Here immunoSEQ multiplex PCR was the method, and the copy in TCRdb shows in-frame clones only, minus some. The sample has roughly 200,000 clones; around 80% are singletons. The data originate from a study of blood T cell repertoires in COVID-19. Study-wide context: COVID-19 samples collected from the United States, Italy and Spain covered acute and convalescent phases. PBMCs, B-cell-depleted T cells, or T cells were the source of the cDNA or gDNA that made up the material.

Germline CDR1 and CDR2: SGHRS and YFSETQ. CDR3 length: 14 amino acids. V dropped 3 bases and J dropped 0; count of bases not matched to a gene: 1. While infection was still active, Seattle patients were enrolled and then followed longitudinally. The material sequenced was peripheral blood. The origin of this receptor is a woman over 75 with COVID-19, enrolled during active disease. The V call is TRBV5-1, the J call TRBJ1-1; 8 bases agree with TRBD1. CDR3: CASSWTGMNTEAFF. CDR3 coding DNA: TGCGCCAGCAGCTGGACAGGGATGAACACTGAAGCTTTCTTT.